These 17 T cell receptor beta chains originate from one sample sequenced in a study of CD8+ T cells in alopecia areata (dated by TCRdb to 2016 to 2019). The library came from the immunoSEQ multiplex PCR assay. For TCR sequencing, RNA was extracted from every sample and reverse transcribed into cDNA to serve as template. TCRdb stores this immuneACCESS table with in-frame sequences only. Part of the clones is absent; in the studies checked, under half of the shortfall reflects unresolved V genes, and no reason is known for the rest. Recorded for this sample are some 150,000 clones; roughly four fifths of them occurred a single time. The top ten clones comprise approximately 25% of the sample. Interpreted using the paper, the time point label stands for: around 4 weeks on oral tofacitinib. The treatment or condition label corresponds to: oral pan-JAK inhibitor, 5-10 mg twice daily. The sample consisted of CD8+ T cells sorted from blood, taken at week 4, from a patient treated with tofacitinib. The receptor set was obtained from a human donor with alopecia areata.

This chain links TRBV5-1 with TRBJ1-4; 7 bases fit TRBD1. This CDR3 is 14 amino acids long. The V gene end was trimmed by 1 base and the J gene end by 12 bases; junction bases not matched to a gene: 9. The V gene's germline CDR1 is SGHRS and CDR2 YFSETQ. The CDR3 sequence is CASSLIGGGQELFF. As DNA, the CDR3 is TGCGCCAGCAGCTTGATCGGAGGGGGCCAAGAACTGTTTTTT.

The V call is TRBV13, the J call TRBJ2-5, with 7 bases matching TRBD1. V gave up 4 bases and J gave up 6 bases; unmatched junction bases: 5. The CDR3 totals 13 residues. Germline lookup yields CDR1 PRHDT and CDR2 FYEKMQ (reference sequence). The CDR3 sequence: CASSSPGQKTQYF. CDR3 DNA: TGTGCCAGCAGCTCACCGGGACAGAAGACCCAGTACTTC.

The chain links TRBV11-3 to TRBJ2-1; 10 bases map to TRBD1. Germline V lookup: CDR1 SGHNT, CDR2 YENEEA. This CDR3 has 17 amino acids. The V gene end was trimmed by 2 bases and the J gene end by 9 bases; junction bases not matched to a gene: 13. This CDR3 is CASSLFHAGTGVIEQFF. CDR3 DNA sequence: TGTGCCAGCAGCTTATTCCACGCAGGGACAGGGGTCATTGAGCAGTTCTTC.

The rearrangement uses TRBV30 and TRBJ2-7; TRBD1 matches at 8 bases. The CDR3 runs 15 residues. CDR1 is GTSNPN and CDR2 is SVGIG in the germline V gene (reference sequence). After removal of 0 bases from V and 3 bases from J, the junction contained 7 bases not matched to a gene. CDR3 coding DNA: TGTGCCTGGAGTGTTCCCGGACAGGGTATCTACGAGCAGTACTTC. Translation: CAWSVPGQGIYEQYF.

This clone has more than one count but fewer than ten. The CDR3 DNA reads as TGCAGCGTTGTTTCTGCCTACGAGCAGTACTTC. Its protein product is CSVVSAYEQYF. V and J are TRBV29-1 and TRBJ2-7; D not resolved. Germline V gene sequence: CDR1 SQVTM, CDR2 ANQGSEA. V was trimmed by 4 bases and J by 2 bases, leaving 6 bases between them. CDR3 size: 11 residues.

The genes are TRBV9 and TRBJ2-3, with D tentatively TRBD2 (5 bases). Germline V gene data show CDR1 as SGDLS and CDR2 as YYNGEE. Deletions cut 2 bases from V and 2 bases from J, with 12 bases between. The CDR3 has 15 residues. The CDR3 nucleotides are TGTGCCAGCAGCGTTGGAGCGGCGAACACAGATACGCAGTATTTT. It specifies CASSVGAANTDTQYF. The full variable domain, rest sourced from reference TRBV9 and TRBJ2-3, is DSGVTQTPKHLITATGQRVTLRCSPRSGDLSVYWYQQSLDQGLQFLIQYYNGEERAKGNILERFSAQQFPDLHSELNLSSLELGDSALYFCASSVGAANTDTQYFGPGTRLTVL.

Of note for this clone: This likely reflects a read error, since a far larger clone is one base away. The CDR3 DNA reads TGTGCCAGCAGGGACAGTAGTCAAGAGACCCAGTACTTC. Its protein product is CASRDSSQETQYF. The V and J genes are TRBV10-3 and TRBJ2-5, with 7 nucleotides matching TRBD1. Germline CDR1 reads ENHRY; CDR2 reads SYGVKD. The CDR3 length is 13 residues. V dropped 10 bases and J dropped 2; count of bases not matched to a gene: 7.

This clone was seen only a few times. V gene TRBV29-1 combines with J gene TRBJ2-3; TRBD1 matches at 7 bases. CDR1 is SQVTM, CDR2 ANQGSEA, per germline. V lost 3 bases, J lost 2 bases, and 14 bases stayed unmatched. The CDR3 is 17 residues long. Written as DNA, the CDR3 is TGCAGCGTTGATAGTCAAGGGGGCCTTACTAACACAGATACGCAGTATTTT. This translates into CSVDSQGGLTNTDTQYF.

This rearrangement joins TRBV4-1 to TRBJ1-1; TRBD1 aligns across 8 bases. This CDR3 comprises 17 residues. CDR1 is MGHRA, CDR2 YSYEKL, per germline. Unmatched junction bases numbered 17, after V lost 4 bases and J lost 7 bases. The CDR3 protein is CASSPTYSGQGSDEAFF. For the CDR3, the DNA is TGCGCCAGCAGCCCTACCTATAGCGGACAGGGATCGGATGAAGCTTTCTTT.

This chain uses TRBV2 with TRBJ1-5; a weak D match, TRBD1 (5 bases). V lost 2 bases to trimming and J lost 9 bases, with 11 bases between them. Germline lookup yields CDR1 SNHLY and CDR2 FYNNEI. The CDR3 runs 13 residues. Here the CDR3 DNA reads TGTGCCAGCAGTGAACACCCAGGGCCGCCCCAGCATTTT. It yields the protein CASSEHPGPPQHF.

V is TRBV9 and J is TRBJ1-3; the D is unclear. The CDR3 has 15 amino acids. V gave up 4 bases and J gave up 4 bases, with 15 bases separating them. Germline values: CDR1 SGDLS, CDR2 YYNGEE. The CDR3 loop is CASSPTTSRGNTIYF. CDR3 DNA sequence: TGTGCCAGCAGCCCAACGACATCCCGGGGAAACACCATATATTTT.

The CDR3 is CAISETEGSTDTQYF. In nucleotides, the CDR3 is TGTGCCATCAGTGAAACAGAGGGTAGCACAGATACGCAGTATTTT. The chain recombines TRBV10-3 with TRBJ2-3; the D gene is possibly TRBD2 (5 bases). The CDR3 has 15 residues. V lost 3 bases and J 0 bases, leaving 10 bases between the germline ends. Germline CDR1 and CDR2: ENHRY and SYGVKD.

This rearrangement joins TRBV7-9 to TRBJ2-3; D assignment may be TRBD1 or TRBD2 (5 bases each). Trimming removed 2 bases from V and 2 bases from J, with 8 bases in between. Germline CDR1 is SEHNR and CDR2 is FQNEAQ (reference sequence). The CDR3 spans 14 residues. The DNA of the CDR3 is TGTGCCAGCAGCTTACGGGGCTTCACAGATACGCAGTATTTT. It translates to CASSLRGFTDTQYF. Full variable domain (outside the CDR3, taken from reference TRBV7-9 and TRBJ2-3): DTGVSQNPRHKITKRGQNVTFRCDPISEHNRLYWYRQTLGQGPEFLTYFQNEAQLEKSRLLSDRFSAERPKGSFSTLEIQRTEQGDSAMYLCASSLRGFTDTQYFGPGTRLTVL.

This chain joins TRBV23-1 and TRBJ1-2; D is possibly TRBD1 (6 bases). TRBV23-1 is assigned to the ORF class and has an uncertain function. The V end lost 7 bases, the J end lost 1 base, and 16 bases lay between the germline ends. The CDR3 has 15 residues. Written as DNA, the CDR3 is TGCGCCAGCAATCCGTGGGGACACCATAACTATGGCTACACCTTC. Translating it yields CASNPWGHHNYGYTF.

This clone was seen a single time. J is TRBJ2-7 and V is TRBV6-5, with TRBD2 matching over 8 bases. The CDR3 is 15 amino acids. V was pared by 4 bases and J by 1 base, with 6 bases of the junction left unmatched. The germline CDR1 and CDR2 sequences are MNHEY and SVGAGI. CDR3 nucleotides: TGTGCCAGCAGTTTTAGCGGGGACTCTTCCTACGAGCAGTACTTC. Translating gives CASSFSGDSSYEQYF.

The chain uses TRBV11-1 and TRBJ2-3; the D is unclear. Germline CDR1 reads SGHAT; CDR2 reads FQDESV (reference sequence). The CDR3 runs to 14 residues. With 4 bases removed from V and 5 bases from J, the gap between germline ends came to 13 bases. This CDR3 reads CASSSYSWEDTQYF. As DNA, the CDR3 is TGTGCCAGCAGCTCTTATTCATGGGAAGATACGCAGTATTTT.

This chain connects TRBV4-1 to TRBJ2-1; tentatively, D is TRBD1 (5 bases). CDR1 MGHRA and CDR2 YSYEKL come from the germline V gene. Trimming removed 5 bases from V and 8 bases from J, with 10 bases in between. This CDR3 spans 12 amino acids. CDR3 nucleotides: TGCGCCAGCAGCACCAGGGAAGATGAGCAGTTCTTC. Amino acid sequence: CASSTREDEQFF.